The TCR beta chain under discussion was sequenced for a study of blood T cell repertoires in COVID-19 (dated by TCRdb to the early 2020s). Background for the entire study: Samples covering the acute and convalescent phases of COVID-19 were provided by collaborators in the United States, Italy and Spain. The prospective study material was composed of cDNA or gDNA derived from T cells, B-cell-depleted T cells, or PBMCs. The dataset comprised deeply sampled blood TCRbeta repertoires from subjects exposed to, actively infected with, or recovered from COVID-19. A freely available public database, intended as a resource for researchers studying the immune response to SARS-CoV-2, is where the repertoires were released. Samples came from the ongoing ImmuneRACE study (first 160 participants) plus 1,254 subjects from 6 global collaborators. The sample metadata nearly always contained a de-identified subject ID, COVID-19 status, age in years and sex. Where available, HLA class I and class II types were taken from metadata supplied by the sample provider and were not determined by assay-based typing. Results the study describes overall, beyond this receptor: Clinical and demographic metadata were provided uncurated, with the amount varying by source and participant.

The immunoSEQ Assay, a bias-controlled multiplex PCR, was used to amplify TCRbeta CDR3 regions from genomic DNA. Per the authors' processing: Nucleated cell counts per sample were estimated from amplification of reference gene primers within the assay. Sequence reads were collapsed and filtered to measure the absolute abundance of every unique TCRbeta CDR3 rearrangement. Productive Simpson clonality was computed per sample as the square root of Simpson's diversity index over productive rearrangements. TCRdb took this table from immuneACCESS and kept in-frame rearrangements with V and J called. Such tables lack part of the clones; where checked against another copy, unresolved V genes explain under half of the gap, and the rest is unexplained. From that table come the V and J calls and clone size; the DNA was used to work out D and trimming. The sample table lists fewer than 350,000 clones, around 85% of them with a count of one. The ten largest clones represent 9.5% to 15% of the sample.

The CDR3 runs 12 residues from the cysteine to the phenylalanine. The kept DNA is CDR3 alone, 36 bases in frame from the first base. As encoded in the germline V gene, CDR1 is MNHEY while CDR2 is SVGAGI. Between the V and J ends, shortened by 2 bases and 7 bases respectively, the junction contains 8 bases. A word on this clone: No antigen is known for it. No much larger clone is present one base from it, and per-base qualities are unavailable.

At one collaborating source in Seattle, patients were enrolled during active infection and were followed longitudinally through the course of disease. Collaborating institutions collected whole blood in K2EDTA tubes following their own protocols. For TCRbeta analysis, collaborator samples were shipped as frozen whole blood, as isolated PBMCs, or as DNA extracted from either sample type. Recombination linked TRBV6-5 to TRBJ2-5; TRBD2 is possibly the D segment (6 matching bases). The material sequenced was peripheral blood. The receptor's source is a woman younger than 45 with COVID-19, enrolled during active disease. The CDR3 loop reads CASSYDGRTQYF. DNA sequence: TGTGCCAGCAGTTACGACGGGAGGACCCAGTACTTC.